This TCR beta chain was sequenced during a study of cytomegalovirus exposure and HLA in healthy donors. About this clone itself: Its antigen remains unidentified.

Study conclusions and caveats: TRBV6-2, TRBV6-3 and some other V segments were unresolvable in 87-base-pair reads. It was reportedly the case that the classifier diagnosed cytomegalovirus status with high specificity and sensitivity. Researchers reported that a few CMV-associated chains were confirmed in vitro as CMV antigen-specific.

Trimming took off 2 bases at V and 7 bases at J, with 17 bases between the two ends. The germline CDR1 and CDR2 sequences are SEHNR and FQNEAQ (reference sequence). This CDR3 is built from 16 residues. The PCR was carried out with 60 Vbeta primers and 13 Jbeta primers. Assay used: immunoSEQ multiplex PCR; TCRdb lists only in-frame clones, some missing. Of 150,000 or so clones in the sample, roughly 72% are singletons; the top ten hold 2% to 2.5%. V gene TRBV7-9 combines with J gene TRBJ2-2; D possibly corresponds to TRBD2 (7 bases). The sample comprised PBMCs. This sequence was found in a man aged 30 to 39 in good health and CMV-seronegative. CDR3 sequence: CASSLSGGGLIGELFF. Written as DNA, the CDR3 is TGTGCCAGCAGCTTATCTGGGGGGGGGCTAATCGGGGAGCTGTTTTTT.